This TCR beta chain was sequenced during a study of T cell responses to AZD1222 COVID-19 vaccine. General study results and limits: At baseline, just 6 or 7 AZD1222 recipients tested seropositive.

V was cut by 0 bases and J by 3 bases, with 14 bases left in between. Germline V lookup: CDR1 SGHRS, CDR2 YFSETQ. This CDR3 comprises 16 residues. Profiled with immunoSEQ multiplex PCR; TCRdb holds only in-frame clones, not every one. The table records more than 150,000 clones, around nine tenths of them present only once. Points on this clone: Its target is not known.

The sequencing used peripheral blood, collected on day 0 of AZD1222 vaccination. The gene calls are TRBV5-1 and TRBJ2-3; D gene ambiguous. This TCR came from an adult in good health. The CDR3 DNA follows: TGCGCCAGCAGCTTGGGGGGTCCCCGGGCGACAGATACGCAGTATTTT. It specifies CASSLGGPRATDTQYF.